In its sample, the clone carrying this T cell receptor (beta chain) was seen many times. What it recognizes is unknown. MiXCR, run by TCRdb on the RT-PCR reads, gives a single entry per CDR3 protein. This sample yields 600,000 to 700,000 distinct CDR3 sequences, of which roughly 15% are seen a single time; about 7.4% belongs to the top ten. This sample is part of a study of response to subunit inactivated influenza vaccine. Regarding the study as a whole: There was a suggestion from the authors that each seasonal influenza vaccination recruits few new T cells.

The CDR3 runs to 15 residues. CDR1 SGHVS and CDR2 FQNEAQ come from the germline V gene. The germline V and J ends were trimmed by 0 bases and 7 bases, with 12 bases remaining between them. The sequences come from PBMCs from blood, collected about 14 days before vaccination. This chain connects TRBV7-8 to TRBJ1-4; D is uncertain. This TCR was recovered from a man between 45 and 60 years old who received an inactivated influenza vaccine. The CDR3 sequence is CASSLAELGGEKLFF. In DNA, the CDR3 is TGTGCCAGCAGCTTAGCTGAGCTCGGAGGTGAAAAACTGTTTTTT.